These 5 T cell receptor beta chains were sequenced from one sample in a study of blood T cell repertoires in COVID-19. The table came from immunoSEQ multiplex PCR; TCRdb's copy has only in-frame clones and leaves some out. The repertoire has 90,000 to 120,000 clones, approximately 90% of them found once; the top ten carry 0.97%. Sequencing was performed on peripheral blood. These receptors were taken from a man between 60 and 75 years old with acute or convalescent COVID-19.

This chain links TRBV7-9 with TRBJ2-3, with D uncertain. Germline CDR1 and CDR2: SEHNR and FQNEAQ (reference sequence). Trimming cost V 5 bases and J 1 base, with 7 bases left between them. The length of the CDR3 is 13 residues. The CDR3 protein is CASSSRGTDTQYF. In DNA form, the CDR3 reads TGTGCCAGCAGCAGCCGGGGCACAGATACGCAGTATTTT.

V is TRBV9 and J is TRBJ1-3; no clear D gene. Looked up from germline, CDR1 is SGDLS and CDR2 is YYNGEE. CDR3 length equals 16 residues. V shed 0 bases and J shed 0 bases, with 10 bases lying between them. The DNA for the CDR3 is TGTGCCAGCAGCGTAGGGCCCCCCGTCTCTGGAAACACCATATATTTT. Amino acids: CASSVGPPVSGNTIYF.

A single count supports this clone. V usage is TRBV29-1 and J usage is TRBJ2-7; TRBD1 matches 11 bases. The CDR3 contains 15 residues. V was clipped by 0 bases and J by 6 bases; unmatched bases: 7. Germline V lookup: CDR1 SQVTM, CDR2 ANQGSEA. The CDR3 coding sequence is TGCAGCGTTGAAGATTTGGGGACAGGGGGTACCGAGCAGTACGTC. It yields the protein CSVEDLGTGGTEQYV.

This sequence joins TRBV6-1 and TRBJ2-3; TRBD1 is a possible D gene (5 bases). The CDR3 length is 14 residues. With 2 bases removed from V and 8 bases from J, the gap between germline ends came to 14 bases. CDR1 is MNHNS and CDR2 is SASEGT in the germline V gene. The CDR3 bases are TGTGCCAGCAGTGAATCGGCGGTTAGGGGTACGCAGTATTTT. Translation: CASSESAVRGTQYF.

The V and J genes are TRBV2 and TRBJ1-2; D gene ambiguous. Trimming took 2 bases from V and 6 from J, leaving 13 bases between them. In germline, CDR1 is SNHLY, CDR2 FYNNEI. This CDR3 spans 14 amino acids. CDR3 protein: CASSESRGHDGYTF. In nucleotides, the CDR3 is TGTGCCAGCAGTGAATCACGAGGCCATGATGGCTACACCTTC.